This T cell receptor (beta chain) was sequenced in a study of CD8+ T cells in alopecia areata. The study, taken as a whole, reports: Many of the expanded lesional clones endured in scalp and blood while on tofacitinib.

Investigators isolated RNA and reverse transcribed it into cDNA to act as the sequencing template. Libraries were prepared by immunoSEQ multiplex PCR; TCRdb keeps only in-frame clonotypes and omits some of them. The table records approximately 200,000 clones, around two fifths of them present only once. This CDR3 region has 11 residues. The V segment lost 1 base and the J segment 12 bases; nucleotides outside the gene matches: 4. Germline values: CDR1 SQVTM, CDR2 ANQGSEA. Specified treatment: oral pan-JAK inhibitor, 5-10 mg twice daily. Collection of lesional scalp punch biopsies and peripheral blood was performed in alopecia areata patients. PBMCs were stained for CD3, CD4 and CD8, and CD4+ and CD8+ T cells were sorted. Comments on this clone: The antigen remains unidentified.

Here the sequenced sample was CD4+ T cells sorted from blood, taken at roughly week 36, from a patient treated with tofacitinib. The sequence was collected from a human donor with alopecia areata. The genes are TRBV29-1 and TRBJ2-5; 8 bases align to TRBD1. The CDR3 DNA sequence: TGCAGCGTTGAAGCCGGACAGGGAGAGTACTTC. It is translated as CSVEAGQGEYF.